The clone carrying this T cell receptor (beta chain) showed up just a few times. The antigen is not known. This entry belongs to a study of T cell repertoires in cytomegalovirus infection. Study overall: It can be stated that public TCR beta signatures indicated CMV infection as well as a matching HLA type. Whole-study findings and limits: It was HLA-C-restricted CMV-specific TCR beta clonotypes that dominated the response ex vivo. Cumulated frequencies of public TCR beta families served to identify carriers of CMV plus the relevant HLA.

Using its own MiXCR run on the reads, TCRdb lists one record per CDR3 protein. Here the sample spans some 450,000 distinct CDR3 sequences, approximately 33% being singletons. This CDR3 region has 17 residues. CDR1 and CDR2 from the germline V gene are MNHEY and SVGEGT. V shed 0 bases, J shed 2 bases, and the junction held 7 bases outside the gene matches. The chain is built from TRBV6-2 or TRBV6-3 and TRBJ2-3, with 8 bases fitting TRBD1. The sequenced material came from PBMCs. The TCR was taken from a human donor in good health (CMV status not recorded). Some clones in this sample may be carry-over from other donors' samples. The CDR3, as DNA: TGTGCCAGCAGTTACTCACGGACAGGGCGGGTCACAGATACGCAGTATTTT. It codes for CASSYSRTGRVTDTQYF.